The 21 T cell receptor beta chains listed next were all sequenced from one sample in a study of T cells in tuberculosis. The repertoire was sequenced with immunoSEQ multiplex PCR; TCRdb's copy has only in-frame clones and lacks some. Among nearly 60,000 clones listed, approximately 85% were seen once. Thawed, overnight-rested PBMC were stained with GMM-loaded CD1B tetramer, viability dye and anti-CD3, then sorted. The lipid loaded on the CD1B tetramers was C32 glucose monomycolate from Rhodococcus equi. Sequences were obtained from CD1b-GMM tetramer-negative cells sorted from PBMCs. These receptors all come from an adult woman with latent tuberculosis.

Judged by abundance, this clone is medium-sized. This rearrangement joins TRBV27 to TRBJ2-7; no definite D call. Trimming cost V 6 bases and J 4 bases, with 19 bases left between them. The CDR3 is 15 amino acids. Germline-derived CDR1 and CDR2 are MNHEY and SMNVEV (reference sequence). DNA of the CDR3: TGTGCCAGCAGCATAGCCCGGGTCGCAGATTACGAGCAGTACTTC. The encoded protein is CASSIARVADYEQYF.

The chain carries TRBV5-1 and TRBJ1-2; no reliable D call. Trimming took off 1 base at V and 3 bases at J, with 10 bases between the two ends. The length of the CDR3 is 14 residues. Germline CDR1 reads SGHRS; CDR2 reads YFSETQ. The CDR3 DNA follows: TGCGCCAGCAGCTTGAATCCGGGTGACTATGGCTACACCTTC. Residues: CASSLNPGDYGYTF.

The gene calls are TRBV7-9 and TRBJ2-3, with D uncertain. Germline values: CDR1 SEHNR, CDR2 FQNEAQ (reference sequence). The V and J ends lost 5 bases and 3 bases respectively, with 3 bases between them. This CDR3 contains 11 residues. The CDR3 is CASSPTDTQYF. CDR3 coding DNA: TGTGCCAGCAGCCCAACAGATACGCAGTATTTT.

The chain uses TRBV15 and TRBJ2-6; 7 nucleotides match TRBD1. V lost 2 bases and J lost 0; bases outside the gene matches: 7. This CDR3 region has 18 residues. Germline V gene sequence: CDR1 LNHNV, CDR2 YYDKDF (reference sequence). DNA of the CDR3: TGTGCCACCAGCAGACCCAACCCAGGGGGCTCTGGGGCCAACGTCCTGACTTTC. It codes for CATSRPNPGGSGANVLTF.

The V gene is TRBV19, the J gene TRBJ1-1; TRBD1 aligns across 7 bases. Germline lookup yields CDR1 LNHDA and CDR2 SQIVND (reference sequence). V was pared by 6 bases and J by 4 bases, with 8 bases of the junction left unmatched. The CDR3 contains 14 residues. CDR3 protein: CASRRRGRVTEAFF. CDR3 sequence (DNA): TGTGCCAGTAGAAGAAGGGGGCGCGTCACTGAAGCTTTCTTT.

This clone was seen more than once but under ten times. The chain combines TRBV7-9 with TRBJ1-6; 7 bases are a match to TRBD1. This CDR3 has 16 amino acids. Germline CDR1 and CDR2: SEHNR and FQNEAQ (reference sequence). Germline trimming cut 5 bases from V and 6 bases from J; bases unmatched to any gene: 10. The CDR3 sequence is CASSESRQGPNSPLHF. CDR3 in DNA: TGTGCCAGCAGCGAATCGCGACAGGGTCCTAATTCACCCCTCCACTTT.

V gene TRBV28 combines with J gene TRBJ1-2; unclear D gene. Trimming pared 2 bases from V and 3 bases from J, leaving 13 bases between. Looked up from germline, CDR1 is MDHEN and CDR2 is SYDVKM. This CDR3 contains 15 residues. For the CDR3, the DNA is TGTGCCAGCAGTTTAGGGCCCGATCGTTACTATGGCTACACCTTC. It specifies CASSLGPDRYYGYTF.

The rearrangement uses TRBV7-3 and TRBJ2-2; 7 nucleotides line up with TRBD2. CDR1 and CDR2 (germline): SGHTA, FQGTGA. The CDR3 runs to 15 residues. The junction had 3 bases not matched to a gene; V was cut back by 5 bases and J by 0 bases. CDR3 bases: TGTGCCAGCAGCGCCAGCGGGGCGAACACCGGGGAGCTGTTTTTT. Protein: CASSASGANTGELFF.

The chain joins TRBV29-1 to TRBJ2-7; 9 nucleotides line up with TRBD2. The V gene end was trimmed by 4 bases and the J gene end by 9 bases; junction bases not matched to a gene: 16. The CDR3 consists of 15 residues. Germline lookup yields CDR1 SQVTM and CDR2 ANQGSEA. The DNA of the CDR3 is TGCAGCGTTGCCCGACAGGGCGTAGCGGGAGCGGCGCAGTACTTC. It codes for CSVARQGVAGAAQYF.

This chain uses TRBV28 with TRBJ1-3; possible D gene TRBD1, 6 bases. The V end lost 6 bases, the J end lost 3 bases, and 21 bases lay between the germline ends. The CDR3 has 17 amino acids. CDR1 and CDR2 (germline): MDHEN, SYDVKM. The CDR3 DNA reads TGTGCCAGCAGCCCCCCCAGGGGCTACCTGAGTGGAAACACCATATATTTT. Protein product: CASSPPRGYLSGNTIYF. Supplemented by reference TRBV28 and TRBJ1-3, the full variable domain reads DVKVTQSSRYLVKRTGEKVFLECVQDMDHENMFWYRQDPGLGLRLIYFSYDVKMKEKGDIPEGYSVSREKKERFSLILESASTNQTSMYLCASSPPRGYLSGNTIYFGEGSWLTVV.

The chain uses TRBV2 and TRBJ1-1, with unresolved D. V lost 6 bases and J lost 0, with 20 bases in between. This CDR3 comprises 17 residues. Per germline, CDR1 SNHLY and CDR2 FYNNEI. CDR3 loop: CASSTKLSAFMNTEAFF. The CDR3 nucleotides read TGTGCCAGCAGCACCAAGCTAAGCGCCTTCATGAACACTGAAGCTTTCTTT. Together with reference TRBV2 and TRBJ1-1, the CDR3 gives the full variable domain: EPEVTQTPSHQVTQMGQEVILRCVPISNHLYFYWYRQILGQKVEFLVSFYNNEISEKSEIFDDQFSVERPDGSNFTLKIRSTKLEDSAMYFCASSTKLSAFMNTEAFFGQGTRLTVV.

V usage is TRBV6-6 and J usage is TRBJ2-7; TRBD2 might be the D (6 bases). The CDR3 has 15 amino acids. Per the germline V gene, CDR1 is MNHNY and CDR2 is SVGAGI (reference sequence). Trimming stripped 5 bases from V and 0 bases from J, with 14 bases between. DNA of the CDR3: TGTGCCAGCAGTCACCGGGACTCGAGCTCCTACGAGCAGTACTTC. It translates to CASSHRDSSSYEQYF.

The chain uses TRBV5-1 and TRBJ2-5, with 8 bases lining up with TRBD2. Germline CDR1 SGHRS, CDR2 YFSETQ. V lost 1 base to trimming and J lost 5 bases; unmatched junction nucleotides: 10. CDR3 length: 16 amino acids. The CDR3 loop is CASSLNSGNPGETQYF. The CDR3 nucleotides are TGCGCCAGCAGCTTGAATAGCGGGAACCCCGGGGAGACCCAGTACTTC. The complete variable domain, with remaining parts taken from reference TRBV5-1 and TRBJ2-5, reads KAGVTQTPRYLIKTRGQQVTLSCSPISGHRSVSWYQQTPGQGLQFLFEYFSETQRNKGNFPGRFSGRQFSNSRSEMNVSTLELGDSALYLCASSLNSGNPGETQYFGPGTRLLVL.

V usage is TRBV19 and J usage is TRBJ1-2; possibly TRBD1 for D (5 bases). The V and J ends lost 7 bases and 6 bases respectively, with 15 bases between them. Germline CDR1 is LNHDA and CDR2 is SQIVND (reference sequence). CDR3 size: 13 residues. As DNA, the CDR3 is TGTGCCAGTACCGGGGGGGTCCTCCATGGCTACACCTTC. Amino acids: CASTGGVLHGYTF.

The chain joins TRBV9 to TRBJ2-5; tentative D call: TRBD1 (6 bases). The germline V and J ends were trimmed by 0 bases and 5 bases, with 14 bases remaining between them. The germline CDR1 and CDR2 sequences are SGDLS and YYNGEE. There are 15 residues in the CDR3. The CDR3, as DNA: TGTGCCAGCAGCGTAGCTTTGGGGGCGAGGGAGACCCAGTACTTC. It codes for CASSVALGARETQYF.

The CDR3 reads CASSFSFTSTDTQYF. CDR3 nucleotides: TGTGCCAGCAGTTTTAGTTTTACTAGCACAGATACGCAGTATTTT. The chain recombines TRBV6-5 with TRBJ2-3; no firm D call. Trimming shortened V by 4 bases and J by 0 bases, and 11 bases separated the two germline ends. The germline V gene has CDR1 MNHEY and CDR2 SVGAGI. The CDR3 is made up of 15 amino acids.

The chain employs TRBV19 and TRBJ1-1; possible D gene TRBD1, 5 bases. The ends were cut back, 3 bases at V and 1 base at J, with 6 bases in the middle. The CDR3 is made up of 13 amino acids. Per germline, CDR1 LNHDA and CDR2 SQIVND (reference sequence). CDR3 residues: CASSMGQNTEAFF. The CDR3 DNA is TGTGCCAGTAGTATGGGGCAGAACACTGAAGCTTTCTTT. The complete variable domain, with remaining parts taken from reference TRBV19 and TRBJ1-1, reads DGGITQSPKYLFRKEGQNVTLSCEQNLNHDAMYWYRQDPGQGLRLIYYSQIVNDFQKGDIAEGYSVSREKKESFPLTVTSAQKNPTAFYLCASSMGQNTEAFFGQGTRLTVV.

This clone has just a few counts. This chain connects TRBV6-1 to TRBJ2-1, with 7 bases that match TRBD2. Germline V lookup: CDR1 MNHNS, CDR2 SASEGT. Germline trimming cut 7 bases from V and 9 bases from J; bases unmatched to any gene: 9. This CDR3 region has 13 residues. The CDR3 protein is CASTVSGMVEQFF. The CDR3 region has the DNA TGTGCCAGCACGGTAAGCGGGATGGTTGAGCAGTTCTTC.

The CDR3 protein is CASRRGLGDTEAFF. CDR3 sequence (DNA): TGTGCCAGCAGGCGGGGTTTGGGGGACACTGAAGCTTTCTTT. The gene calls are TRBV2 and TRBJ1-1, with a weak D call TRBD1 (5 bases). The CDR3 consists of 14 residues. Trimming cost V 6 bases and J 3 bases, with 14 bases left between them. Per germline, CDR1 SNHLY and CDR2 FYNNEI.

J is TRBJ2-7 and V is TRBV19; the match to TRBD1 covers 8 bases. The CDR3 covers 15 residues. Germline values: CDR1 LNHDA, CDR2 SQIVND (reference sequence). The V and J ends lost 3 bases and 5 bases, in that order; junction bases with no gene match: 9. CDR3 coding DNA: TGTGCCAGTAGTATCGGACAGGGTGGGACCCACGAGCAGTACTTC. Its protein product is CASSIGQGGTHEQYF.

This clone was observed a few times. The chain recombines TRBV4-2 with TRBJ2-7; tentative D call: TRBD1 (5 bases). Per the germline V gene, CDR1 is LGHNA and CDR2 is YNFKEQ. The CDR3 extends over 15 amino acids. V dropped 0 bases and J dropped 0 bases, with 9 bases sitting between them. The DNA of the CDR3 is TGTGCCAGCAGCCAAGAGCAGGGATCCTCCTACGAGCAGTACTTC. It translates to CASSQEQGSSYEQYF.